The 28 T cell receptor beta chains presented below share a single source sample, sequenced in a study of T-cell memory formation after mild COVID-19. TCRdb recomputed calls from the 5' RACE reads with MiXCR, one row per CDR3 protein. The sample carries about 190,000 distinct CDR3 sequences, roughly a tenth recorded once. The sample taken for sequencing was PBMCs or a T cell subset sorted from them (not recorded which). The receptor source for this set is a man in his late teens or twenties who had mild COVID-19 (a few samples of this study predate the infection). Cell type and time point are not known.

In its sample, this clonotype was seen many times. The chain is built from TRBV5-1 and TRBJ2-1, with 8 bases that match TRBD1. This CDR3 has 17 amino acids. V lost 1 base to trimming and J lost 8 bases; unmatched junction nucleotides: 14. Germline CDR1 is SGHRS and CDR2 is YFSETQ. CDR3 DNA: TGCGCCAGCAGCTTGTTTTCAGGCAGGGGGCAGCAATATGAGCAGTTCTTC. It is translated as CASSLFSGRGQQYEQFF.

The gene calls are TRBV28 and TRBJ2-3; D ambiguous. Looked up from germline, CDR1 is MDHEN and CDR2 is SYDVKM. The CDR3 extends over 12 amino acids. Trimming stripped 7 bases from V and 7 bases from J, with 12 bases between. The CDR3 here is CASNDPRHTQYF. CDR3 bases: TGTGCCAGCAATGACCCCCGACATACGCAGTATTTT.

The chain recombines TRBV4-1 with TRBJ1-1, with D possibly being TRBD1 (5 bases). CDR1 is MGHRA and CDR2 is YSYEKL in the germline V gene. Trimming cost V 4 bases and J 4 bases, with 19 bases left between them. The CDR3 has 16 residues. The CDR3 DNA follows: TGCGCCAGCAGCCCACTCACGGGGGGATGGGCCACTGAAGCTTTCTTT. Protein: CASSPLTGGWATEAFF.

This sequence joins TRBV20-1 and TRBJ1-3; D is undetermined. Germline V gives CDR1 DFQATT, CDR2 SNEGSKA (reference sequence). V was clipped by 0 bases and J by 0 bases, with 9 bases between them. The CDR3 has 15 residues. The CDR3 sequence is CSARDMDPSGNTIYF. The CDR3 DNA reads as TGCAGTGCTAGAGATATGGACCCCTCTGGAAACACCATATATTTT.

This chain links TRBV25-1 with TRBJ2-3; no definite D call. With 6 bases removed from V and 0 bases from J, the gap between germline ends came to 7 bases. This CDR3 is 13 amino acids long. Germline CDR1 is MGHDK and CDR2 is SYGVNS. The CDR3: CASRQLSTDTQYF. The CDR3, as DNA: TGTGCCAGCAGGCAGCTTAGCACAGATACGCAGTATTTT.

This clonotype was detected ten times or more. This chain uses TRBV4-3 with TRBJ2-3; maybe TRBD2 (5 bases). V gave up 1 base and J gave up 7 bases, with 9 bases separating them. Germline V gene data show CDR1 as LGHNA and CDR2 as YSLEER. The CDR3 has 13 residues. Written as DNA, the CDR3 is TGCGCCAGCAGCCAAGCGGGGAAGAATACGCAGTATTTT. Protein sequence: CASSQAGKNTQYF.

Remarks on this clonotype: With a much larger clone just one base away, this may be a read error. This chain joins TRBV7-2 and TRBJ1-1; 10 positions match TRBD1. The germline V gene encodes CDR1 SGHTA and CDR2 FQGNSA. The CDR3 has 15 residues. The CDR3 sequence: CAGSPGQGKITEAFF. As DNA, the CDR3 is TGTGCCGGCAGCCCGGGACAGGGGAAGATCACTGAAGCTTTCTTT.

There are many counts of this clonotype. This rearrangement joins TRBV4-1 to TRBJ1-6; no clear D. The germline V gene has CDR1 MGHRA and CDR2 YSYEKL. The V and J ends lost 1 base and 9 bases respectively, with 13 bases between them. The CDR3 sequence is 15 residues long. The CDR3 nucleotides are TGCGCCAGCAGCCAAGGGCCTCGGGGTCCTTCACCCCTCCACTTT. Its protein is CASSQGPRGPSPLHF.

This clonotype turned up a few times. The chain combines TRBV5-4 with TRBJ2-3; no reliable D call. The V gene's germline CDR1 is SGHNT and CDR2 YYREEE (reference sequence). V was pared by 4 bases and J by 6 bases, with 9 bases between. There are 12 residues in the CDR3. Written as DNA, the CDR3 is TGTGCCAGCAGCCTTCCATTGGATACGCAGTATTTT. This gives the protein CASSLPLDTQYF.

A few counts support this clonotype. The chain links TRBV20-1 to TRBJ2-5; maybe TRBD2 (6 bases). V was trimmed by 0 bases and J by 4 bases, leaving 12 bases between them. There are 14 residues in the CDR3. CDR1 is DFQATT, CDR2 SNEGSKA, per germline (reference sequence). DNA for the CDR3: TGCAGTGCTAGAGATCGGGGGACTGGAGAGACCCAGTACTTC. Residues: CSARDRGTGETQYF.

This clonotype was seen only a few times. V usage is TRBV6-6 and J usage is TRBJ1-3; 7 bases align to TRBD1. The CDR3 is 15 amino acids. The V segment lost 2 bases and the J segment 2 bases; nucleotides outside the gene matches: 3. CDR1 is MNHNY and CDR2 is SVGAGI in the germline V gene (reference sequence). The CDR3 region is CASSYTGTAGNTIYF. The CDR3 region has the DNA TGTGCCAGCAGTTACACCGGGACAGCTGGAAACACCATATATTTT.

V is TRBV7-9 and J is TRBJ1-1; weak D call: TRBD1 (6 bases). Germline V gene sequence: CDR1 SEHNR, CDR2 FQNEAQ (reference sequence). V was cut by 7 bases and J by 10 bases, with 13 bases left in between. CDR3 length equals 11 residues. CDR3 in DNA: TGTGCCAGCACCTGGGGCAGGGGAGCTTTCTTT. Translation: CASTWGRGAFF. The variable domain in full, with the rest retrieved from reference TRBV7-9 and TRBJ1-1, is DTGVSQNPRHKITKRGQNVTFRCDPISEHNRLYWYRQTLGQGPEFLTYFQNEAQLEKSRLLSDRFSAERPKGSFSTLEIQRTEQGDSAMYLCASTWGRGAFFGQGTRLTVV.

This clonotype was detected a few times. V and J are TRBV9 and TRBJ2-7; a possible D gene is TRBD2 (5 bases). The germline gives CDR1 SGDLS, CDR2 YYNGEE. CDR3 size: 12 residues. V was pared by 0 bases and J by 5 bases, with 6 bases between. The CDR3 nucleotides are TGTGCCAGCAGCGTAGGGGGAGACGAGCAGTACTTC. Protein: CASSVGGDEQYF.

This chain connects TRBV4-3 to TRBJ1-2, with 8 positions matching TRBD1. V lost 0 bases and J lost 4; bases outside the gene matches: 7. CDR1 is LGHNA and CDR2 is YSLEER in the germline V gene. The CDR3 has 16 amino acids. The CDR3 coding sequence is TGCGCCAGCAGCCAAGATATCGGGACAGGTCTCTATGGCTACACCTTC. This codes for CASSQDIGTGLYGYTF.

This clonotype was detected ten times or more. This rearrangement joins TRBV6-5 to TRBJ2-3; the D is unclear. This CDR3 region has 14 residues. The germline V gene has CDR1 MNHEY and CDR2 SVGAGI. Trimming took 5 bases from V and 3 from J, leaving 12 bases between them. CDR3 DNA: TGTGCCAGCAGTCGTGGGTTCTCAACAGATACGCAGTATTTT. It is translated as CASSRGFSTDTQYF.

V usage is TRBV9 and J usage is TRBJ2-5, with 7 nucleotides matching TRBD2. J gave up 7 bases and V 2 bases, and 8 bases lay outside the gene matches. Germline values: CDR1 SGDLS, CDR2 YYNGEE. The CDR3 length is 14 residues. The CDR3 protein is CASSVWGGEGTQYF. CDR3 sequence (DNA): TGTGCCAGCAGCGTCTGGGGGGGAGAGGGGACCCAGTACTTC.

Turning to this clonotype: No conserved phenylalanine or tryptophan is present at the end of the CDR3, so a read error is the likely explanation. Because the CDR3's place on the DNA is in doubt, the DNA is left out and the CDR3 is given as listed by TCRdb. The CDR3 here is CASRFQGRGKH. The chain employs TRBV12-2 and TRBJ2-7; the D call TRBD1 from the table was never checked on the DNA. TRBV12-2 is labeled a pseudogene. The CDR3 totals 11 residues, both ends included.

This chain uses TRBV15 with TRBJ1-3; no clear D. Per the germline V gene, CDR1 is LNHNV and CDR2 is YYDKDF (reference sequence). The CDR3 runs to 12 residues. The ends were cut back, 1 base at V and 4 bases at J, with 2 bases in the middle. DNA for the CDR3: TGTGCCACCAGCAGAGGCGGAAACACCATATATTTT. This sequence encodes CATSRGGNTIYF.

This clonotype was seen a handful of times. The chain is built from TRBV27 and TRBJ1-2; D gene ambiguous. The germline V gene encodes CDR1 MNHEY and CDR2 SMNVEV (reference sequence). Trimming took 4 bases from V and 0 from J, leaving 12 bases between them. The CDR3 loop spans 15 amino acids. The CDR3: CASSSRVKANYGYTF. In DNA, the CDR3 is TGTGCCAGCAGTTCCCGCGTTAAAGCTAACTATGGCTACACCTTC.

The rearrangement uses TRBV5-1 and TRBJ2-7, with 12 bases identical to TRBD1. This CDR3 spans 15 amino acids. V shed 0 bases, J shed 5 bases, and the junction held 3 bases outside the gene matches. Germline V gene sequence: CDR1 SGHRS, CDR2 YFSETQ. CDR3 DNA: TGCGCCAGCAGCTTGGGGGACAGGGGGCCTGACGAGCAGTACTTC. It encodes CASSLGDRGPDEQYF.

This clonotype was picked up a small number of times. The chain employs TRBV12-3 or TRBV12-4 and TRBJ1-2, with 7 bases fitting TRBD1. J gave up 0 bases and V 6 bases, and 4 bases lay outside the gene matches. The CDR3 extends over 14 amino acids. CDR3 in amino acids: CASRGQLANYGYTF. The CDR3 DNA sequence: TGTGCCAGCAGGGGACAGCTCGCTAACTATGGCTACACCTTC.

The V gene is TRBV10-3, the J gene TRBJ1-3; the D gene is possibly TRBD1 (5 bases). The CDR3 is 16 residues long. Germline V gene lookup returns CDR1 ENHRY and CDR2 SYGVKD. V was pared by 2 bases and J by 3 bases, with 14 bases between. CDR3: CAISEPGVGSGNTIYF. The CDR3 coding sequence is TGTGCCATCAGTGAGCCGGGGGTAGGGAGTGGAAACACCATATATTTT.

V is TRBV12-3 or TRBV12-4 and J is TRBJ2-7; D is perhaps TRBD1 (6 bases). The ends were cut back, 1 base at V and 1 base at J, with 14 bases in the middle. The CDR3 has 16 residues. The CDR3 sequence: CASSLGFGDRSYEQYF. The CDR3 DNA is TGTGCCAGCAGTTTAGGATTTGGCGACAGGTCCTACGAGCAGTACTTC.

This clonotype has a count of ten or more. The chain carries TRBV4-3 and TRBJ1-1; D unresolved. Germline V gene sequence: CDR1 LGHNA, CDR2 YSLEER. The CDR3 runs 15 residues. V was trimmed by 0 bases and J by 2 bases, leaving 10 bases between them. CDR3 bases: TGCGCCAGCAGCCAAGAGGGATTGGTCAACACTGAAGCTTTCTTT. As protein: CASSQEGLVNTEAFF.

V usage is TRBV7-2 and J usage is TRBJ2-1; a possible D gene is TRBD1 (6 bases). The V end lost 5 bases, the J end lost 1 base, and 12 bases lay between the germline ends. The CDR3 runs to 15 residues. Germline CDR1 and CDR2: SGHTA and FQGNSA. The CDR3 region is CASSLSTGSYNEQFF. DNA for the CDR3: TGTGCCAGCAGCCTTTCCACAGGGTCCTACAATGAGCAGTTCTTC.

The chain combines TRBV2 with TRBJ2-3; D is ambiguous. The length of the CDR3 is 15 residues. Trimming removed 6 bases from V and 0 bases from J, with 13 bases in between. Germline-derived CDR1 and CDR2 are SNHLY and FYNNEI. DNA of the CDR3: TGTGCCAGCAGAATATTATGGGGTAGCACAGATACGCAGTATTTT. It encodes CASRILWGSTDTQYF.

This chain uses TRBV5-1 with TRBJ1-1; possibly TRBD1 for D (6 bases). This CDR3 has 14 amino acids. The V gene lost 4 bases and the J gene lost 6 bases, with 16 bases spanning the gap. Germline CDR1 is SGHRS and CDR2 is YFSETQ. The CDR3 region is CASSARGAISEAFF. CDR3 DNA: TGCGCCAGCAGCGCCCGGGGGGCGATTTCTGAAGCTTTCTTT.

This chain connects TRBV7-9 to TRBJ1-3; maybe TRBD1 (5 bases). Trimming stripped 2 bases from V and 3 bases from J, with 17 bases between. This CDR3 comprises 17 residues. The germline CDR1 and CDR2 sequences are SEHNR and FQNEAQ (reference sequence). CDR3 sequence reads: CASSLSEMRGGGNTIYF. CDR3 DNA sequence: TGTGCCAGCAGCTTATCGGAGATGAGGGGCGGTGGAAACACCATATATTTT.